A selection of T cell receptor beta chains follows, all from one sample in a study of beta chain features in type 1 diabetes. The repertoire was sequenced with immunoSEQ multiplex PCR; TCRdb's copy has only in-frame clones and lacks some. Of under 450,000 clones listed, about 14% were seen once; the top ten hold 0.019%. Material for sequencing was naive CD4+ T cells from blood. Receptor source: a woman younger than 30 in good health. Both conserved end residues are part of each CDR3. Each record gives: D gene, V gene, J gene, clone size, CDR3 protein, CDR3 DNA. D genes are given only for firm matches. Some rows have no size entry. The others give once, few or many, or a class for an expanded clone.

D gene: -
V gene: TRBV15
J gene: TRBJ2-1
clone size: -
CDR3 protein: CATSTRSSYNEQFF
CDR3 DNA: TGTGCCACCAGCACACGGTCCTCCTACAATGAGCAGTTCTTC

D gene: TRBD2
V gene: TRBV11-2
J gene: TRBJ2-3
clone size: -
CDR3 protein: CASSILLSGTDTQYF
CDR3 DNA: TGTGCCAGCAGCATACTACTTAGCGGGACAGATACGCAGTATTTT

D gene: -
V gene: TRBV30
J gene: TRBJ1-5
clone size: few
CDR3 protein: CAWSGHRVNQPQHF
CDR3 DNA: TGTGCCTGGAGTGGCCACCGGGTTAATCAGCCCCAGCATTTT

D gene: TRBD1
V gene: TRBV28
J gene: TRBJ2-1
clone size: few
CDR3 protein: CATLGQESYNEQFF
CDR3 DNA: TGTGCCACCCTGGGACAGGAGTCCTACAATGAGCAGTTCTTC

D gene: TRBD2
V gene: TRBV5-4
J gene: TRBJ2-1
clone size: -
CDR3 protein: CASSPGSGRENNEQFF
CDR3 DNA: TGTGCCAGCAGCCCCGGAAGCGGGAGGGAGAACAATGAGCAGTTCTTC

D gene: TRBD2
V gene: TRBV30
J gene: TRBJ2-3
clone size: few
CDR3 protein: CACTGTSGTDTQYF
CDR3 DNA: TGTGCCTGTACCGGGACTAGCGGAACAGATACGCAGTATTTT

D gene: -
V gene: TRBV29-1
J gene: TRBJ1-3
clone size: -
CDR3 protein: CSVVSAGNTIYF
CDR3 DNA: TGCAGCGTTGTTTCTGCTGGAAACACCATATATTTT

D gene: TRBD1
V gene: TRBV28
J gene: TRBJ2-7
clone size: few
CDR3 protein: CASSPPGQRFGEQYF
CDR3 DNA: TGTGCCAGCAGCCCGCCGGGACAGAGGTTCGGCGAGCAGTACTTC

D gene: TRBD1
V gene: TRBV28
J gene: TRBJ2-5
clone size: -
CDR3 protein: CASSLARDRYYQETQYF
CDR3 DNA: TGTGCCAGCAGTTTGGCCCGGGACAGGTACTATCAAGAGACCCAGTACTTC

D gene: -
V gene: TRBV23-1
J gene: TRBJ2-1
clone size: -
CDR3 protein: CASSQPGVHFGSYNEQFF
CDR3 DNA: TGCGCCAGCAGTCAACCAGGGGTGCATTTCGGTAGCTACAATGAGCAGTTCTTC

D gene: -
V gene: TRBV15
J gene: TRBJ2-7
clone size: -
CDR3 protein: CATSRDYGGYYEQYF
CDR3 DNA: TGTGCCACCAGCAGAGATTACGGCGGTTACTACGAGCAGTACTTC

D gene: -
V gene: TRBV4-1
J gene: TRBJ2-5
clone size: -
CDR3 protein: CASSQVFGGAQETQYF
CDR3 DNA: TGCGCCAGCAGCCAAGTCTTCGGGGGAGCGCAAGAGACCCAGTACTTC

D gene: -
V gene: TRBV28
J gene: TRBJ2-5
clone size: -
CDR3 protein: CASSPYETQYF
CDR3 DNA: TGTGCCAGCAGCCCCTATGAGACCCAGTACTTC

D gene: TRBD1
V gene: TRBV27
J gene: TRBJ2-7
clone size: -
CDR3 protein: CASRYDRGSKPHLYEQYF
CDR3 DNA: TGTGCCAGCAGATACGACAGGGGGAGTAAGCCGCACCTCTACGAGCAGTACTTC

D gene: TRBD2
V gene: TRBV30
J gene: TRBJ2-2
clone size: few
CDR3 protein: CASIWGLAGTGELFF
CDR3 DNA: TGTGCCTCCATCTGGGGCCTAGCGGGAACCGGGGAGCTGTTTTTT

D gene: TRBD2
V gene: TRBV25-1
J gene: TRBJ2-5
clone size: few
CDR3 protein: CASSGLAGEETQYF
CDR3 DNA: TGTGCCAGCAGTGGCCTAGCGGGGGAGGAGACCCAGTACTTC

D gene: TRBD1
V gene: TRBV5-6
J gene: TRBJ2-3
clone size: -
CDR3 protein: CASSLMGQYADTQYF
CDR3 DNA: TGTGCCAGCAGCCTTATGGGACAGTACGCAGATACGCAGTATTTT

D gene: -
V gene: TRBV5-1
J gene: TRBJ2-2
clone size: -
CDR3 protein: CASSLAELSGTGELFF
CDR3 DNA: TGCGCCAGCAGCTTGGCCGAGTTAAGCGGCACCGGGGAGCTGTTTTTT

D gene: TRBD2
V gene: TRBV7-2
J gene: TRBJ2-1
clone size: -
CDR3 protein: CASSPAGTSYNEQFF
CDR3 DNA: TGTGCCAGCAGCCCAGCCGGGACTAGCTACAATGAGCAGTTCTTC

D gene: TRBD2
V gene: TRBV29-1
J gene: TRBJ2-3
clone size: -
CDR3 protein: CSGSGRAGDTQYF
CDR3 DNA: TGCAGCGGTAGCGGGAGGGCCGGAGATACGCAGTATTTT

D gene: TRBD2
V gene: TRBV5-1
J gene: TRBJ2-1
clone size: few
CDR3 protein: CASSKTTGLAGANEQFF
CDR3 DNA: TGCGCCAGCAGCAAGACAACGGGACTAGCGGGAGCCAATGAGCAGTTCTTC

D gene: -
V gene: TRBV5-6
J gene: TRBJ1-5
clone size: -
CDR3 protein: CASSRAFGQPQHF
CDR3 DNA: TGTGCCAGCAGCCGCGCCTTCGGTCAGCCCCAGCATTTT

D gene: TRBD1
V gene: TRBV4-2
J gene: TRBJ1-2
clone size: few
CDR3 protein: CASSQDQGANYGYTF
CDR3 DNA: TGTGCCAGCAGCCAAGATCAGGGGGCAAACTATGGCTACACCTTC

D gene: TRBD2
V gene: TRBV30
J gene: TRBJ2-1
clone size: -
CDR3 protein: CAWSPRTSGPHSYNEQFF
CDR3 DNA: TGTGCCTGGAGTCCCAGGACTAGCGGACCCCACTCCTACAATGAGCAGTTCTTC

D gene: -
V gene: TRBV28
J gene: TRBJ1-2
clone size: -
CDR3 protein: CASFANYGYTF
CDR3 DNA: TGTGCCAGCTTCGCTAACTATGGCTACACCTTC

D gene: -
V gene: TRBV25-1
J gene: TRBJ1-5
clone size: -
CDR3 protein: CASSQRNQPQHF
CDR3 DNA: TGTGCCAGCAGTCAGCGTAATCAGCCCCAGCATTTT

D gene: TRBD1
V gene: TRBV27
J gene: TRBJ2-7
clone size: few
CDR3 protein: CASSLTGGSYEQYF
CDR3 DNA: TGTGCCAGCAGTTTGACAGGGGGCTCCTACGAGCAGTACTTC

D gene: TRBD1
V gene: TRBV6-1
J gene: TRBJ2-2
clone size: -
CDR3 protein: CASRTGTGDTGELFF
CDR3 DNA: TGTGCCAGCAGGACCGGGACAGGGGACACCGGGGAGCTGTTTTTT

D gene: TRBD1
V gene: TRBV30
J gene: TRBJ1-4
clone size: -
CDR3 protein: CAWRGQGSLTNEKLFF
CDR3 DNA: TGTGCCTGGAGGGGACAGGGGTCGTTGACTAATGAAAAACTGTTTTTT

D gene: -
V gene: TRBV11-1
J gene: TRBJ2-6
clone size: -
CDR3 protein: CASSPGGSGANVLTF
CDR3 DNA: TGTGCCAGCAGCCCCGGCGGTTCTGGGGCCAACGTCCTGACTTTC

D gene: -
V gene: TRBV28
J gene: TRBJ2-5
clone size: -
CDR3 protein: CASSFQAGHQETQYF
CDR3 DNA: TGTGCCAGCAGTTTCCAGGCGGGCCACCAAGAGACCCAGTACTTC

D gene: TRBD1
V gene: TRBV28
J gene: TRBJ1-3
clone size: few
CDR3 protein: CASSLDRGSSGNTIYF
CDR3 DNA: TGTGCCAGCAGTTTAGACAGGGGCTCTTCTGGAAACACCATATATTTT

D gene: TRBD2
V gene: TRBV28
J gene: TRBJ2-1
clone size: -
CDR3 protein: CASSHGTSGRFF
CDR3 DNA: TGTGCCAGCAGTCACGGGACTAGCGGGAGGTTCTTC

D gene: TRBD2
V gene: TRBV11-1
J gene: TRBJ2-1
clone size: few
CDR3 protein: CASSQIAGPYNEQFF
CDR3 DNA: TGTGCCAGCAGCCAAATAGCGGGACCCTACAATGAGCAGTTCTTC

D gene: -
V gene: TRBV30
J gene: TRBJ2-1
clone size: -
CDR3 protein: CAWSGSAKFNEQFF
CDR3 DNA: TGTGCCTGGAGCGGGAGTGCGAAATTCAATGAGCAGTTCTTC

D gene: -
V gene: TRBV30
J gene: TRBJ2-3
clone size: -
CDR3 protein: CAWSVGGGGKDTQYF
CDR3 DNA: TGTGCCTGGAGTGTAGGAGGGGGCGGCAAAGATACGCAGTATTTT

D gene: -
V gene: TRBV20-1
J gene: TRBJ2-1
clone size: few
CDR3 protein: CSATYNEQFF
CDR3 DNA: TGCAGTGCTACTTACAATGAGCAGTTCTTC

D gene: TRBD2
V gene: TRBV4-1
J gene: TRBJ2-5
clone size: -
CDR3 protein: CASSQGRSAGAQETQYF
CDR3 DNA: TGCGCCAGCAGCCAAGGTCGTTCAGCGGGAGCTCAAGAGACCCAGTACTTC

D gene: TRBD1
V gene: TRBV5-1
J gene: TRBJ1-1
clone size: few
CDR3 protein: CASSRMGTGNMNTEAFF
CDR3 DNA: TGCGCCAGCAGCCGGATGGGGACAGGGAATATGAACACTGAAGCTTTCTTT

D gene: -
V gene: TRBV5-4
J gene: TRBJ2-5
clone size: few
CDR3 protein: CASSLIQGGQETQYF
CDR3 DNA: TGTGCCAGCAGCTTGATCCAGGGGGGTCAGGAGACCCAGTACTTC

D gene: TRBD2
V gene: TRBV10-3
J gene: TRBJ2-4
clone size: few
CDR3 protein: CAISGGRVGIQYF
CDR3 DNA: TGTGCCATCTCGGGAGGGCGTGTGGGCATTCAGTACTTC

D gene: TRBD1
V gene: TRBV18
J gene: TRBJ1-2
clone size: few
CDR3 protein: CASSPDRGHGYTF
CDR3 DNA: TGTGCCAGCTCACCGGACAGGGGGCATGGCTACACCTTC

D gene: -
V gene: TRBV5-1
J gene: TRBJ1-1
clone size: -
CDR3 protein: CASSLSPDTEAFF
CDR3 DNA: TGCGCCAGCAGCTTGTCTCCGGACACTGAAGCTTTCTTT

D gene: TRBD2
V gene: TRBV18
J gene: TRBJ2-3
clone size: few
CDR3 protein: CASSPQGTSGAFTDTQYF
CDR3 DNA: TGTGCCAGCTCACCACAGGGGACTAGCGGAGCCTTCACAGATACGCAGTATTTT

D gene: TRBD2
V gene: TRBV29-1
J gene: TRBJ2-7
clone size: -
CDR3 protein: CSVLSPGSGNEQYF
CDR3 DNA: TGCAGCGTCCTATCACCGGGGAGCGGGAACGAGCAGTACTTC

D gene: TRBD2
V gene: TRBV5-1
J gene: TRBJ2-1
clone size: few
CDR3 protein: CASSSLADYNEQFF
CDR3 DNA: TGCGCCAGCAGCTCCCTAGCGGACTACAATGAGCAGTTCTTC

D gene: -
V gene: TRBV2
J gene: TRBJ1-5
clone size: few
CDR3 protein: CASSGMGPGVPQHF
CDR3 DNA: TGTGCCAGCAGCGGCATGGGACCGGGGGTCCCCCAGCATTTT

D gene: -
V gene: TRBV29-1
J gene: TRBJ2-1
clone size: -
CDR3 protein: CSVDGLAYSEQFF
CDR3 DNA: TGCAGCGTTGATGGGCTAGCGTACAGTGAGCAGTTCTTC

D gene: TRBD1
V gene: TRBV29-1
J gene: TRBJ2-6
clone size: few
CDR3 protein: CSVQTGSSGANVLTF
CDR3 DNA: TGCAGCGTTCAGACAGGGAGCTCTGGGGCCAACGTCCTGACTTTC

D gene: -
V gene: TRBV28
J gene: TRBJ2-5
clone size: -
CDR3 protein: CASSLGGSQETQYF
CDR3 DNA: TGTGCCAGCAGTTTAGGCGGATCTCAAGAGACCCAGTACTTC

D gene: -
V gene: TRBV7-9
J gene: TRBJ1-1
clone size: few
CDR3 protein: CASSLVRGVNTEAFF
CDR3 DNA: TGTGCCAGCAGCTTAGTGCGGGGGGTGAACACTGAAGCTTTCTTT

D gene: -
V gene: TRBV18
J gene: TRBJ2-4
clone size: few
CDR3 protein: CASSPLRGGGQNIQYF
CDR3 DNA: TGTGCCAGCTCACCTCTCCGGGGAGGAGGGCAAAACATTCAGTACTTC

D gene: -
V gene: TRBV4-1
J gene: TRBJ1-2
clone size: few
CDR3 protein: CASSQDHGTGIYGYTF
CDR3 DNA: TGCGCCAGCAGCCAAGATCACGGTACAGGGATCTATGGCTACACCTTC

D gene: -
V gene: TRBV4-1
J gene: TRBJ2-1
clone size: -
CDR3 protein: CASSRERVYNEQFF
CDR3 DNA: TGCGCCAGCAGCCGGGAGCGGGTATACAATGAGCAGTTCTTC

D gene: TRBD1
V gene: TRBV29-1
J gene: TRBJ2-2
clone size: few
CDR3 protein: CSESGGRRELFF
CDR3 DNA: TGCAGCGAGTCAGGGGGAAGGAGGGAGCTGTTTTTT

D gene: TRBD1
V gene: TRBV9
J gene: TRBJ1-1
clone size: once
CDR3 protein: CASSPPPDRGGFMNTEAFF
CDR3 DNA: TGTGCCAGCAGCCCCCCACCAGACAGGGGCGGTTTCATGAACACTGAAGCTTTCTTT

D gene: -
V gene: TRBV30
J gene: TRBJ2-7
clone size: -
CDR3 protein: CAWSDHLGPNYEQYF
CDR3 DNA: TGTGCCTGGAGTGATCACCTGGGCCCGAACTACGAGCAGTACTTC

D gene: -
V gene: TRBV30
J gene: TRBJ1-5
clone size: few
CDR3 protein: CAWSVDSDQPQHF
CDR3 DNA: TGTGCCTGGAGTGTAGACAGCGATCAGCCCCAGCATTTT

D gene: -
V gene: TRBV30
J gene: TRBJ2-7
clone size: few
CDR3 protein: CAWTIGGVSSYEQYF
CDR3 DNA: TGTGCCTGGACTATTGGAGGCGTTAGCTCCTACGAGCAGTACTTC